This T cell receptor beta chain derives from a study of identical twins. MiXCR, run by TCRdb on the 5' RACE reads, gives a single entry per CDR3 protein. The sample records around 1.7 million distinct CDR3 sequences, about 32% being singletons. CDR1 MDHEN and CDR2 SYDVKM come from the germline V gene. V was cut by 4 bases and J by 0 bases, with 13 bases left in between. This CDR3 contains 16 residues. The chain is built from TRBV28 and TRBJ2-1; the D gene is possibly TRBD1 (5 bases). Sequencing was done on a sample of cord blood. The receptor comes from a newborn girl in good health. The CDR3 sequence: CASSSGNYGSYNEQFF. In nucleotides, the CDR3 is TGTGCCAGCAGTTCAGGGAACTACGGCTCCTACAATGAGCAGTTCTTC.